Sequencing of this T cell receptor (beta chain) was carried out in a study of shared clonotypes between healthy human individuals. Libraries were prepared by immunoSEQ multiplex PCR; TCRdb keeps only in-frame clonotypes and omits some of them. The table includes hundreds of thousands of clones, around three quarters detected once. This clone was counted many times. Sequenced: PBMCs. The sequence was collected from a woman aged 40 to 55 in good health. Some clones in this sample may be carry-over from other donors' samples.

CDR3 region: CASSQAGQGAAGANVLTF. CDR3 nucleotide sequence: TGTGCCAGCAGCCAAGCGGGACAGGGGGCGGCAGGGGCCAACGTCCTGACTTTC. This chain connects TRBV4-2 to TRBJ2-6; 12 nucleotides align to TRBD1. CDR3 size: 18 residues. V lost 1 base to trimming and J lost 4 bases; unmatched junction nucleotides: 5. The germline CDR1 and CDR2 sequences are LGHNA and YNFKEQ.